The clone carrying this T cell receptor beta chain has only one observation. This sample is part of a study of cytomegalovirus exposure and HLA in healthy donors. This CDR3 comprises 16 residues. V lost 4 bases to trimming and J lost 2 bases; unmatched junction nucleotides: 8. Germline-derived CDR1 and CDR2 are SGHRS and YFSETQ. Researchers ran the PCR with 60 Vbeta and 13 Jbeta primers. Here immunoSEQ multiplex PCR was the method, and the copy in TCRdb shows in-frame clones only, minus some. The sample lists under 110,000 clones; about two thirds were seen once. This receptor was taken from a female donor in good health and CMV-seronegative. This chain uses TRBV5-1 with TRBJ2-5, with 10 bases identical to TRBD2. Specimen: PBMCs. The CDR3 bases are TGCGCCAGCAGCCCCGCGGGACTAGCGACACAAGAGACCCAGTACTTC. Its translation: CASSPAGLATQETQYF.